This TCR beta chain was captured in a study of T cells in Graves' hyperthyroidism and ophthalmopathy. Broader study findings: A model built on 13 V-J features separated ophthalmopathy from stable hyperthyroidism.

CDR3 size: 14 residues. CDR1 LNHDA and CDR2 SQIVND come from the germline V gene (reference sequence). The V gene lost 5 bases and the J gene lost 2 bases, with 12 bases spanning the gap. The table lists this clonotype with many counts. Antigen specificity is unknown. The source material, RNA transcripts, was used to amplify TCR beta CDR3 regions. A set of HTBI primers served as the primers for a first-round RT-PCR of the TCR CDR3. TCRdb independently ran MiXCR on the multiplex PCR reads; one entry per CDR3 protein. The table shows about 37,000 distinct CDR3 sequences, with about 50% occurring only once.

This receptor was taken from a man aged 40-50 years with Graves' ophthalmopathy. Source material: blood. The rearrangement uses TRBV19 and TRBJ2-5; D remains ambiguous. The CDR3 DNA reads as TGTGCCAGTAGTTTGCCGGGCAGACAAGAGACCCAGTACTTC. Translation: CASSLPGRQETQYF.